The present T cell receptor beta chain was sequenced within a study of CD8+ T cells in alopecia areata. Study at large: Among treated patients, oral tofacitinib was administered at 5 to 10 mg twice daily. The study gave tofacitinib for 6 to 18 months, then 6 months off drug.

As concerns this clone: Its specificity is not known.

The investigators collected lesional scalp punch biopsies and peripheral blood from alopecia areata patients. Following RNA extraction, reverse transcription yielded cDNA that acted as the sequencing template. Assay used: immunoSEQ multiplex PCR; TCRdb lists only in-frame clones, some missing. This table has tens of thousands of clones, 55% to 65% appearing once. CDR1 SNHLY and CDR2 FYNNEI come from the germline V gene. The CDR3 covers 13 residues. V lost 3 bases and J lost 7, with 10 bases in between. General study findings and limits: Normal scalp had lower clonality than lesional scalp, with alopecia totalis/universalis lesions showing this most strongly.

The chain has TRBV2 and TRBJ1-5; D unclear. Specimen: CD8+ T cells sorted from blood, collected at week 0. This sequence originates from a human donor with alopecia areata. CDR3 protein: CASSDMVQQPQHF. The CDR3 coding sequence is TGTGCCAGCAGTGACATGGTACAACAGCCCCAGCATTTT. Supplemented by reference TRBV2 and TRBJ1-5, the full variable domain reads EPEVTQTPSHQVTQMGQEVILRCVPISNHLYFYWYRQILGQKVEFLVSFYNNEISEKSEIFDDQFSVERPDGSNFTLKIRSTKLEDSAMYFCASSDMVQQPQHFGDGTRLSIL.